A selection of T cell receptor beta chains follows, all from one sample in a study of T-cell memory formation after mild COVID-19. TCRdb called the 5' RACE reads again in MiXCR, with one record for every CDR3 protein. The sample yields around 390,000 distinct CDR3 sequences, around a sixth seen once. Sequenced sample: PBMCs or a T cell subset sorted from them (not recorded which). These TCRs come from a man aged 18 to 29 who had mild COVID-19 (a few samples of this study predate the infection). Cell type and time point are not known. Both conserved end residues are part of each CDR3. A D gene is named only where the DNA matches it firmly. Where a row states a size, it is once, few, many or the class of an expanded clone; other rows omit it.

CASSQAGGPTDTQYF	TGCGCCAGCAGCCAAGCAGGGGGTCCCACAGATACGCAGTATTTT	TRBD1	TRBV4-3	TRBJ2-3	few
CASSLPTPGQGRLDIQYF	TGTGCCAGCAGCTTGCCCACCCCGGGACAGGGGAGGTTGGACATTCAGTACTTC	TRBD1	TRBV5-5	TRBJ2-4	-
CASSFMQGEDTQYF	TGTGCCAGCAGCTTCATGCAGGGCGAGGATACGCAGTATTTT	-	TRBV6-6	TRBJ2-3	-
CSAIGWGDTPNEQFF	TGCAGTGCTATTGGATGGGGGGACACCCCCAATGAGCAGTTCTTC	-	TRBV20-1	TRBJ2-1	-
CASSLQAGATETQYF	TGTGCCAGCAGCTTGCAGGCGGGGGCGACGGAGACCCAGTACTTC	-	TRBV7-3	TRBJ2-5	-
CASRDPRRGGYNEQFF	TGTGCCAGCAGGGACCCCCGGCGGGGGGGATACAATGAGCAGTTCTTC	TRBD2	TRBV12-3/TRBV12-4	TRBJ2-1	many
CSVDSASTDTQYF	TGCAGTGTTGACAGCGCTAGCACAGATACGCAGTATTTT	-	TRBV20-1	TRBJ2-3	-
CASSHRVGYTF	TGTGCCAGCAGCCACAGGGTGGGCTACACCTTC	-	TRBV6-2/TRBV6-3	TRBJ1-2	-
CASSQPRGSQETQYF	TGTGCCAGCAGCCAACCCAGGGGATCACAAGAGACCCAGTACTTC	-	TRBV6-5	TRBJ2-5	few
CASSEGVYNEQFF	TGTGCCAGCAGCGAGGGGGTATACAATGAGCAGTTCTTC	-	TRBV14	TRBJ2-1	-
CASSVDWSMGTQYF	TGTGCCAGCAGTGTGGACTGGTCCATGGGTACGCAGTATTTT	-	TRBV2	TRBJ2-3	few
CASSDEAGANQPQHF	TGTGCCAGCAGCGACGAAGCAGGGGCAAATCAGCCCCAGCATTTT	-	TRBV6-5	TRBJ1-5	-
CASSAQSRSPLHF	TGTGCCAGCAGCGCCCAGAGTCGATCACCCCTCCACTTT	-	TRBV9	TRBJ1-6	few
CASSRAGDLNEQFF	TGTGCCAGCAGCCGAGCGGGGGATTTGAATGAGCAGTTCTTC	TRBD2	TRBV7-2	TRBJ2-1	-
CASYGRTSRVSDTQYF	TGTGCCAGCTACGGCCGGACTAGCCGGGTTTCGGATACGCAGTATTTT	TRBD2	TRBV2	TRBJ2-3	few
CSATAGAQETQYF	TGCAGTGCCACCGCGGGCGCTCAAGAGACCCAGTACTTC	-	TRBV20-1	TRBJ2-5	once
CASSADSGTAREKLFF	TGCGCCAGCAGCGCCGACTCCGGGACAGCACGTGAAAAACTGTTTTTT	TRBD1	TRBV4-3	TRBJ1-4	few
CSAWDRAGELFF	TGCAGCGCATGGGACAGGGCTGGGGAGCTGTTTTTT	TRBD1	TRBV29-1	TRBJ2-2	many